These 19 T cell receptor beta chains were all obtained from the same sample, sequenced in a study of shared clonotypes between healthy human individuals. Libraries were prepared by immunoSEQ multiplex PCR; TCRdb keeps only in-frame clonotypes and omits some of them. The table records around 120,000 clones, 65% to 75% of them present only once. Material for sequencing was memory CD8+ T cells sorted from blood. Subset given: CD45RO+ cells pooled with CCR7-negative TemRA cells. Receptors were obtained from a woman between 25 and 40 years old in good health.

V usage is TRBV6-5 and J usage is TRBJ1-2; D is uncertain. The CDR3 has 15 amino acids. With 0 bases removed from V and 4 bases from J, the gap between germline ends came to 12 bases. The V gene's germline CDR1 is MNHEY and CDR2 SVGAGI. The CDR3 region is CASSYSNAGGYGYTF. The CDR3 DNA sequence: TGTGCCAGCAGTTACTCGAATGCTGGCGGCTATGGCTACACCTTC.

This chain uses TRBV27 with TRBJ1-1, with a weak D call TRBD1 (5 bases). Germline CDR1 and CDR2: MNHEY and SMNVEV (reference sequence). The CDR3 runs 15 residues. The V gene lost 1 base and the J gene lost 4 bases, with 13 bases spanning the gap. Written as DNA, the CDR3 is TGTGCCAGCAGTTTATTCCGGGGCGGTGGCACTGAAGCTTTCTTT. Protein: CASSLFRGGGTEAFF.

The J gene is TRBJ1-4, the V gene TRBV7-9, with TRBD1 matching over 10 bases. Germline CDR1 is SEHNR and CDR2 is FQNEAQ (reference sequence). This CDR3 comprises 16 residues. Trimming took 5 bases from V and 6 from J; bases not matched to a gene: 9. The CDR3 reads CASSPVLGTGDEKLFF. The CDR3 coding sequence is TGTGCCAGCAGCCCTGTATTGGGGACAGGGGATGAAAAACTGTTTTTT.

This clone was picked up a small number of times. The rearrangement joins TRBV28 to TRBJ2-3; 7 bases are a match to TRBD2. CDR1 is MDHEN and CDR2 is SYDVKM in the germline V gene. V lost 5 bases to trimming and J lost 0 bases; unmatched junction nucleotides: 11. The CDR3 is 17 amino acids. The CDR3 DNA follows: TGTGCCAGCAGTCTGGTGACAGCGGGACCTAGCACAGATACGCAGTATTTT. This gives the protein CASSLVTAGPSTDTQYF.

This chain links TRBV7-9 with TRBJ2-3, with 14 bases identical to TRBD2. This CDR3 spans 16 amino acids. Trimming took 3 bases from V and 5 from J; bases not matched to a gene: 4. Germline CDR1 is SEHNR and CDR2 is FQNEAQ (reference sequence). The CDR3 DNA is TGTGCCAGCAGCTTTCCGACTAGCGGGAGGGGAGATACGCAGTATTTT. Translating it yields CASSFPTSGRGDTQYF.

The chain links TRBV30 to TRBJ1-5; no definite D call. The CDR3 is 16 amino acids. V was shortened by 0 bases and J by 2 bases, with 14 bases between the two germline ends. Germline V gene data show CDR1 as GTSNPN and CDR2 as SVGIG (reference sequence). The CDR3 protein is CAWSVAALSGNQPQHF. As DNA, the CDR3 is TGTGCCTGGAGTGTGGCTGCTCTAAGCGGCAATCAGCCCCAGCATTTT.

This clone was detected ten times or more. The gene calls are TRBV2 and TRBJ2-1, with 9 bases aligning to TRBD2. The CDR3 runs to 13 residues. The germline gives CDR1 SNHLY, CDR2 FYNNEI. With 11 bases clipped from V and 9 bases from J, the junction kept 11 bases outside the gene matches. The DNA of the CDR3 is TGTGCCGGAAAGCGGGAGGCGATTGCTGAGCAGTTCTTC. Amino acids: CAGKREAIAEQFF. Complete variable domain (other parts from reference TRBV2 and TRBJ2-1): EPEVTQTPSHQVTQMGQEVILRCVPISNHLYFYWYRQILGQKVEFLVSFYNNEISEKSEIFDDQFSVERPDGSNFTLKIRSTKLEDSAMYFCAGKREAIAEQFFGPGTRLTVL.

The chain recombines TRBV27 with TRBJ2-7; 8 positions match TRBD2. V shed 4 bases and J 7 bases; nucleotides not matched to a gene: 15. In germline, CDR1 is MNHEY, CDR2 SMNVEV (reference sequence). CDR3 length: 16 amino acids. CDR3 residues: CASSYLLAAASEEQYF. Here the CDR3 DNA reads TGTGCCAGCAGTTACCTACTAGCGGCAGCCTCTGAAGAGCAGTACTTC.

CDR3 sequence reads: CASSSNNEQFF. In nucleotides, the CDR3 is TGTGCCAGCAGTTCCAACAATGAGCAGTTCTTC. This rearrangement joins TRBV27 to TRBJ2-1, with D unresolved. Trimming shortened V by 4 bases and J by 5 bases, and 3 bases separated the two germline ends. Germline V gene sequence: CDR1 MNHEY, CDR2 SMNVEV (reference sequence). This CDR3 region has 11 residues.

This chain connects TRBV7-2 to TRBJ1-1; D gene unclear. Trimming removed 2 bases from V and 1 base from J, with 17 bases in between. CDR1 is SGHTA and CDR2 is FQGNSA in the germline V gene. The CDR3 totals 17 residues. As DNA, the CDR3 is TGTGCCAGCAGCTTAAGCTCAGGTATCATGAGGAACACTGAAGCTTTCTTT. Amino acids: CASSLSSGIMRNTEAFF.

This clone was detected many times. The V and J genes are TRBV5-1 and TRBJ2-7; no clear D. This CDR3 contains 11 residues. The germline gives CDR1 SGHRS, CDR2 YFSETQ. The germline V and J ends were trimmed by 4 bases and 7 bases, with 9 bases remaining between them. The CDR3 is CASSPGREQYF. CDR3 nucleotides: TGCGCCAGCAGCCCCGGACGGGAGCAGTACTTC.

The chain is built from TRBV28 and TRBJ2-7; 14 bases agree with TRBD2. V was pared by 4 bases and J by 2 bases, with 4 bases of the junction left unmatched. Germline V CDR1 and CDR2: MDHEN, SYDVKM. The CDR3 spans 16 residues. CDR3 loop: CASSWGLAGVTYEQYF. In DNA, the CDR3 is TGTGCCAGCAGTTGGGGACTAGCGGGAGTAACCTACGAGCAGTACTTC.

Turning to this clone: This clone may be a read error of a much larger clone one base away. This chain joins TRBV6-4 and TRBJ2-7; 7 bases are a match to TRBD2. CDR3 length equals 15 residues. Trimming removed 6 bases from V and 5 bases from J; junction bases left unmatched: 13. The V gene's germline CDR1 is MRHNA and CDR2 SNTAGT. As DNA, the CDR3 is TGTGCCAGCAGCGCCTCTAGCGGCAGTTTCCACGAGCAGTACTTC. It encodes CASSASSGSFHEQYF.

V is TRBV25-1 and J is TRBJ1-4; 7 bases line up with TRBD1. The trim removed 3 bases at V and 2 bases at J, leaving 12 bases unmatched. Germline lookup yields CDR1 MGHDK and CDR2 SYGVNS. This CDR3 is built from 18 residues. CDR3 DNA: TGTGCCAGCAGTGATTATGAAAGGGGGCAGGGCACTAATGAAAAACTGTTTTTT. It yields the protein CASSDYERGQGTNEKLFF.

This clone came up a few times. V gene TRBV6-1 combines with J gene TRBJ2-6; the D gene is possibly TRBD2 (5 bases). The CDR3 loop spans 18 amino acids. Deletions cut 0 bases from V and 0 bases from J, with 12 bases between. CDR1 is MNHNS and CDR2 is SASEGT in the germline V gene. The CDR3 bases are TGTGCCAGCAGTGAAGCGTTATCGGGGATCTCTGGGGCCAACGTCCTGACTTTC. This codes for CASSEALSGISGANVLTF.

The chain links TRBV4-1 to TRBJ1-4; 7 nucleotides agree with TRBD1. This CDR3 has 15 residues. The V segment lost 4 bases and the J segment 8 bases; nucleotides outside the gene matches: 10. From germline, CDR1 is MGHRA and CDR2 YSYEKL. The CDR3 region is CASSPQGGAQEKLFF. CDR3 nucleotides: TGCGCCAGCAGCCCCCAGGGGGGGGCGCAGGAAAAACTGTTTTTT.

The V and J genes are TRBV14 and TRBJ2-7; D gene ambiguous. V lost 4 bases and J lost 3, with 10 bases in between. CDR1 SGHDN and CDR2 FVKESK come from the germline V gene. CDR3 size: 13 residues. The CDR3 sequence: CASSLVGFYEQYF. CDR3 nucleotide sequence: TGTGCCAGCAGCCTAGTGGGATTCTACGAGCAGTACTTC.

CDR3 nucleotides: TGTGCCAGCTCACCAGCTGAGACCTACGAGCAGTACTTC. The encoded protein is CASSPAETYEQYF. The chain combines TRBV18 with TRBJ2-7; D is unclear. Germline CDR1 KGHSH, CDR2 LQKENI. This CDR3 is built from 13 residues. V lost 2 bases and J lost 2, with 7 bases in between.

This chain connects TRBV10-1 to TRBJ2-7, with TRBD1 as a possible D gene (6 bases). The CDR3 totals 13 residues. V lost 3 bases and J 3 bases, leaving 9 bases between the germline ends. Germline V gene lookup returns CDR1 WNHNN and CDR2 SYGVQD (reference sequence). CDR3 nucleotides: TGCGCCAGCAGTGAAAGGACAGACTACGAGCAGTACTTC. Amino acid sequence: CASSERTDYEQYF.